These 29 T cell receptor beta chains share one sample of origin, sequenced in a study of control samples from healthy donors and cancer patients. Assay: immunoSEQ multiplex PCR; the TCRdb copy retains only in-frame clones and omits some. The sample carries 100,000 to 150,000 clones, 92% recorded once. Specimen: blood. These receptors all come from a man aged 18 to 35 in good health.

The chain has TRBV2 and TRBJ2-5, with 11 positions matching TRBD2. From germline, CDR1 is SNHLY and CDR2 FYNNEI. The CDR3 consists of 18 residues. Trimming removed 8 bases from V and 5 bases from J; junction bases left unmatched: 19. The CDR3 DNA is TGTGCCAGCCAAATACTACAGCGGGCTAGCGGGGGGTCGGAGACCCAGTACTTC. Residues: CASQILQRASGGSETQYF.

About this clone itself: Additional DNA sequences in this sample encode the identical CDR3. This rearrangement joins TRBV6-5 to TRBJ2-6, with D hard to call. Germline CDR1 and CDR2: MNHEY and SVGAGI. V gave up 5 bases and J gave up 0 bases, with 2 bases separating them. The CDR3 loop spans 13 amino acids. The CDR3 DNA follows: TGTGCCAGCAGTATCTCTGGGGCCAACGTCCTGACTTTC. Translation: CASSISGANVLTF.

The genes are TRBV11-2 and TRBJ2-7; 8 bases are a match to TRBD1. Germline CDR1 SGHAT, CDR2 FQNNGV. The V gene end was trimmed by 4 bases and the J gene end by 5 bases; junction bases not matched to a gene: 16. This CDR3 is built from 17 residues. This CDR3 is CASSSVPGQDPTNEQYF. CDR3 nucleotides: TGTGCCAGCAGCTCCGTCCCGGGACAGGACCCTACTAACGAGCAGTACTTC.

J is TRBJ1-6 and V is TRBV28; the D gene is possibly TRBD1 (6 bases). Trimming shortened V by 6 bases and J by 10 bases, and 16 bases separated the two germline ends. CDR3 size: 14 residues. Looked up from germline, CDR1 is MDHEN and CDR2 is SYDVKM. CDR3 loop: CASSPGRGGSPLHF. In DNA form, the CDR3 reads TGTGCCAGCAGCCCAGGCAGGGGTGGGTCACCCCTCCACTTT.

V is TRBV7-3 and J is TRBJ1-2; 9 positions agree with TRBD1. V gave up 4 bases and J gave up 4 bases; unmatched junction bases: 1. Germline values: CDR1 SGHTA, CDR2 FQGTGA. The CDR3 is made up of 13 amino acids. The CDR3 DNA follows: TGTGCCAGCAGCTCGGGACAGGGCTATGGCTACACCTTC. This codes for CASSSGQGYGYTF.

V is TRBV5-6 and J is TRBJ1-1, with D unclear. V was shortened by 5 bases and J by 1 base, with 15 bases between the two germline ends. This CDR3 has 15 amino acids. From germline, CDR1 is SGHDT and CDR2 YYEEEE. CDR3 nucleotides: TGTGCCAGCAGGACTATAGTCACGGGGAACACTGAAGCTTTCTTT. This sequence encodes CASRTIVTGNTEAFF.

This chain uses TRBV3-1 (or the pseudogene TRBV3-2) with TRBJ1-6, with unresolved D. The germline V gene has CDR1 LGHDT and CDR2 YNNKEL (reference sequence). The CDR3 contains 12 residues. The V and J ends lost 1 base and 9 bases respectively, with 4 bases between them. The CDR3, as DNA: TGTGCCAGCAGCCAAGGCCGTTCACCCCTCCACTTT. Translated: CASSQGRSPLHF.

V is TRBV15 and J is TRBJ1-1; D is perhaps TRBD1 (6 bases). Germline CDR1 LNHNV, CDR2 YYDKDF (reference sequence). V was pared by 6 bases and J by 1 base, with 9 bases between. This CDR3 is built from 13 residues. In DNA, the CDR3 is TGTGCCACCAGTGGACAGCAGAACACTGAAGCTTTCTTT. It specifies CATSGQQNTEAFF.

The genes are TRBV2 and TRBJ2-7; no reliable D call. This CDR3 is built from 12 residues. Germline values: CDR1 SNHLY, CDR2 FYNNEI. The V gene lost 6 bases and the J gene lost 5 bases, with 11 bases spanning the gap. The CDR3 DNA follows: TGTGCCAGCAGCGGTCAGGCCGACGAGCAGTACTTC. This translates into CASSGQADEQYF.

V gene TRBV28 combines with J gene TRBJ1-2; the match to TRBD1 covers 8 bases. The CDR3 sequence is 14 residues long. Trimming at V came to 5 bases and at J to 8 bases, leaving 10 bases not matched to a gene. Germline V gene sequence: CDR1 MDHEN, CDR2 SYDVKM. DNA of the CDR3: TGTGCCAGCAGTGAAACTCGGACAGGGAACGGCTACACCTTC. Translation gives CASSETRTGNGYTF.

This chain's CDR3 is CASSLRDTLEQFF. DNA for the CDR3: TGTGCCAGCAGCTTAAGGGACACACTTGAGCAGTTCTTC. The chain has TRBV7-2 and TRBJ2-1, with D perhaps matching TRBD1 (6 bases). This CDR3 is built from 13 residues. CDR1 is SGHTA and CDR2 is FQGNSA in the germline V gene. V was trimmed by 2 bases and J by 9 bases, leaving 11 bases between them.

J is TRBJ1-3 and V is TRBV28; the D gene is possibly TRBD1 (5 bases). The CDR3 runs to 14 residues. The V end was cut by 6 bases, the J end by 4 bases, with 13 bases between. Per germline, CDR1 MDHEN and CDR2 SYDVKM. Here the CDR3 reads CASRPDSVGNTIYF. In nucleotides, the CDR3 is TGTGCCAGCAGACCCGACAGCGTCGGAAACACCATATATTTT.

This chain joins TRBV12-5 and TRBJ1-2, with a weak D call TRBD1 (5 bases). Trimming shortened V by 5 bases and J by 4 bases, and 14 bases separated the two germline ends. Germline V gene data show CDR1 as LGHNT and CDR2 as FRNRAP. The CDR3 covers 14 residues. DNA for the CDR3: TGTGCTAGTGGTATAGGAGACAGAAGCTATGGCTACACCTTC. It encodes CASGIGDRSYGYTF. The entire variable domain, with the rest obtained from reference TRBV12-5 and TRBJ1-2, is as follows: DARVTQTPRHKVTEMGQEVTMRCQPILGHNTVFWYRQTMMQGLELLAYFRNRAPLDDSGMPKDRFSAEMPDATLATLKIQPSEPRDSAVYFCASGIGDRSYGYTFGSGTRLTVV.

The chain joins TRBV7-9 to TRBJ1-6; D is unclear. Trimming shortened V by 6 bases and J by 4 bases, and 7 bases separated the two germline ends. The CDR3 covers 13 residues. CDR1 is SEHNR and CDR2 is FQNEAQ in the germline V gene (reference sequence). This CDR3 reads CASRTEYNSPLHF. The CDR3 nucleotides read TGTGCCAGCAGAACAGAATATAATTCACCCCTCCACTTT.

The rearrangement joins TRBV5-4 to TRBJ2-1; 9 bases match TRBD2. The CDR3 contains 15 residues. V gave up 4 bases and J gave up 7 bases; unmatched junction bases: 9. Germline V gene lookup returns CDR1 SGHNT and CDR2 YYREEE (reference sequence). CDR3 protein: CASSASGGRSNEQFF. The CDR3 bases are TGTGCCAGCAGCGCCAGCGGGGGGAGGTCAAATGAGCAGTTCTTC.

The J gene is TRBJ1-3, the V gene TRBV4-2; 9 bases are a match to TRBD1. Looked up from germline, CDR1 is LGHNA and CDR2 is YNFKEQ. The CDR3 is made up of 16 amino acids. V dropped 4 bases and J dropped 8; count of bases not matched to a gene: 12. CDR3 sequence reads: CASSPQGPGQGHTIYF. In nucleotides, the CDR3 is TGTGCCAGCAGCCCCCAAGGACCGGGACAGGGTCACACCATATATTTT.

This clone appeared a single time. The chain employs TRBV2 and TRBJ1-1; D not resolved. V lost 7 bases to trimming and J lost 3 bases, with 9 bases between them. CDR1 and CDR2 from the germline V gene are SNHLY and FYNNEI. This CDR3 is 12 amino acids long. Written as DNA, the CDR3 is TGTGCCAGCATTGTGATTGACACTGAAGCTTTCTTT. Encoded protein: CASIVIDTEAFF.

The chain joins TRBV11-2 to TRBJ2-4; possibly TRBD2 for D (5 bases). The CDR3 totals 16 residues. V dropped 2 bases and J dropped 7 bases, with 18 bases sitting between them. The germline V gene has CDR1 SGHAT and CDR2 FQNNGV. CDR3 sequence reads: CASSLMRRAHWNIQYF. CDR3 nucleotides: TGTGCCAGCAGCTTAATGAGGCGGGCTCATTGGAACATTCAGTACTTC.

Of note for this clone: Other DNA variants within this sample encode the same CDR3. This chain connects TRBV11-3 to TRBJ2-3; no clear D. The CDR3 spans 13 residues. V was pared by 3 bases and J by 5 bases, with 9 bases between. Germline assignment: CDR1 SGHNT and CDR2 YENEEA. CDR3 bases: TGTGCCAGCAGCTTGGATCCGCTAGATACGCAGTATTTT. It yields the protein CASSLDPLDTQYF. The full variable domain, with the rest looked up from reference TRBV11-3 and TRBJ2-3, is EAGVVQSPRYKIIEKKQPVAFWCNPISGHNTLYWYLQNLGQGPELLIRYENEEAVDDSQLPKDRFSAERLKGVDSTLKIQPAELGDSAVYLCASSLDPLDTQYFGPGTRLTVL.

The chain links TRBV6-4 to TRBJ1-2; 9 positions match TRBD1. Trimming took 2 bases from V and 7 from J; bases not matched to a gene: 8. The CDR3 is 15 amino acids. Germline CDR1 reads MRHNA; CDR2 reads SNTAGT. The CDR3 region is CASSDIAGQGFGYTF. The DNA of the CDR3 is TGTGCCAGCAGTGACATTGCGGGACAGGGCTTTGGCTACACCTTC.

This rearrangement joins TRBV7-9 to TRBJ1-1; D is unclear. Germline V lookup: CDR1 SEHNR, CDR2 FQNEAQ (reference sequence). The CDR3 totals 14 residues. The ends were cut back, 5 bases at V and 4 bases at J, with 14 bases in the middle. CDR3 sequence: CASSPAAVFTEAFF. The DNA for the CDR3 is TGTGCCAGCAGCCCGGCGGCGGTCTTCACTGAAGCTTTCTTT.

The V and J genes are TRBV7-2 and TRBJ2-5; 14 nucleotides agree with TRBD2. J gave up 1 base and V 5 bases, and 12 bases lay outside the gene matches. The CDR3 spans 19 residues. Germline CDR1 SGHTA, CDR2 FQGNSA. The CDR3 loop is CASSRAGTSGGRRQETQYF. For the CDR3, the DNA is TGTGCCAGCAGCAGGGCCGGGACTAGCGGGGGTAGACGCCAAGAGACCCAGTACTTC.

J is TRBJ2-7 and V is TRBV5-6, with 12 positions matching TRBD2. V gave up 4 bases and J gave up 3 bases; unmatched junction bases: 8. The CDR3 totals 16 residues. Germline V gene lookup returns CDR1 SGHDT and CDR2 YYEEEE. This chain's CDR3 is CASSLGLAGSYYEQYF. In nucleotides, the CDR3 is TGTGCCAGCAGCCTCGGACTAGCGGGGAGTTACTACGAGCAGTACTTC.

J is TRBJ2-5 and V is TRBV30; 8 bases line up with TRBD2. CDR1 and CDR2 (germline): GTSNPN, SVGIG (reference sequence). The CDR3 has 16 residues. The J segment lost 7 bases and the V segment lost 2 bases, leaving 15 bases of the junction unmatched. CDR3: CAWSYNLAGTRRTQYF. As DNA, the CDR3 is TGTGCCTGGAGTTATAACTTAGCGGGGACCCGGCGGACCCAGTACTTC.

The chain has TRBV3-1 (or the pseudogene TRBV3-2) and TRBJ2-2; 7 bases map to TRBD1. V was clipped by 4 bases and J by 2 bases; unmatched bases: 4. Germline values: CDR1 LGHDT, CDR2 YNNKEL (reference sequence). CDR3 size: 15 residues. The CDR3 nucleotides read TGTGCCAGCAGCCTCCGGGACAGTAACACCGGGGAGCTGTTTTTT. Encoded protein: CASSLRDSNTGELFF.

The CDR3 bases are TGCGCCAGCAGCCCCGGGACTAGCGGGTACAATGAGCAGTTCTTC. Encoded protein: CASSPGTSGYNEQFF. The gene calls are TRBV5-1 and TRBJ2-1, with 12 bases that match TRBD2. This CDR3 has 15 residues. V lost 4 bases, J lost 4 bases, and 3 bases stayed unmatched. Germline-derived CDR1 and CDR2 are SGHRS and YFSETQ.

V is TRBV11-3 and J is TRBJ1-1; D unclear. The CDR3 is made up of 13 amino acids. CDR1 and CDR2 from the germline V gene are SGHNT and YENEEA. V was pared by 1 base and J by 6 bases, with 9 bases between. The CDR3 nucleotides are TGTGCCAGCAGCTTAGTCTCGGGGTCTGAAGCTTTCTTT. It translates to CASSLVSGSEAFF.

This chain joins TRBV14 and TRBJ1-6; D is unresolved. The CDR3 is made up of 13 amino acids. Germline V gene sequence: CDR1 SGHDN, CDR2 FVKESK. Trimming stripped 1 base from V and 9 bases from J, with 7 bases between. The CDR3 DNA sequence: TGTGCCAGCAGCCAAGTACGTGGTTCACCCCTCCACTTT. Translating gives CASSQVRGSPLHF.

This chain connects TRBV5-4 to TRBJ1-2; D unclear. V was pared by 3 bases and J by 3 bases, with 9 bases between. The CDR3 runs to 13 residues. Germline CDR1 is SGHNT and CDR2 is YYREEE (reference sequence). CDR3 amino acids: CASSSSRDYGYTF. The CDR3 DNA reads TGTGCCAGCAGCTCCTCCCGCGACTATGGCTACACCTTC.